This paragraph reports one T cell receptor (beta chain). The CDR3 runs 15 residues. The germline V gene encodes CDR1 SGHRS and CDR2 YFSETQ. The record originates from a study of T cells expressing NK-cell markers. For TCR beta, cDNA was produced by 5'RACE template switching with UMIs. TCRdb processed the 5' RACE reads again and assigns one entry to each CDR3 protein, with no DNA. The sample holds just under 150,000 distinct CDR3 sequences. The receptor comes from a man younger than 35 in good health. The V call is TRBV5-1, the J call TRBJ1-1; the D call from TCRdb, TRBD1, cannot be confirmed without DNA. Specimen: blood T cells: a sorted CD56 or NKG2C T cell subset, CD4+ or CD8+ T cells, or bulk PBMC T cells (not recorded which). The CDR3 region is CASSSPGEVWTEAFF.